These 8 T cell receptor beta chains were all obtained from the same sample, sequenced in a study of shared clonotypes between healthy human individuals. Sequencing was performed with immunoSEQ multiplex PCR; in TCRdb, only in-frame clones are kept and a portion is missing. This sample has about 490,000 clones; 70% to 85% occur once, and the top ten carry approximately 12%. The sample consisted of PBMCs. Source of these receptors: a woman aged 40 to 49 in good health. Some clones in this sample may be carry-over from other donors' samples.

Of note for this clone: This probably arose from a read error, given a far larger clone one base away. This rearrangement joins TRBV5-6 to TRBJ2-5, with TRBD1 as a possible D gene (5 bases). The CDR3 spans 15 residues. Germline assignment: CDR1 SGHDT and CDR2 YYEEEE. Written as DNA, the CDR3 is TGTGCCAGCAGCCCTGTGGGCAGGGTGCAAGAGGCCCAGTACTTC. It encodes CASSPVGRVQEAQYF. The complete variable domain, with remaining parts taken from reference TRBV5-6 and TRBJ2-5, reads DAGVTQSPTHLIKTRGQQVTLRCSPKSGHDTVSWYQQALGQGPQFIFQYYEEEERQRGNFPDRFSGHQFPNYSSELNVNALLLGDSALYLCASSPVGRVQEAQYFGPGTRLLVL.

J is TRBJ2-1 and V is TRBV6-4; D gene unclear. Germline V gives CDR1 MRHNA, CDR2 SNTAGT. This CDR3 comprises 13 residues. V lost 0 bases to trimming and J lost 9 bases, with 9 bases between them. The CDR3 nucleotides are TGTGCCAGCAGTGACTCAACCGTCGGTGAGCAGTTCTTC. The encoded protein is CASSDSTVGEQFF.

The V call is TRBV5-1, the J call TRBJ1-1, with D possibly being TRBD1 (6 bases). CDR1 is SGHRS and CDR2 is YFSETQ in the germline V gene. The CDR3 sequence is 14 residues long. V was shortened by 8 bases and J by 4 bases, with 18 bases between the two germline ends. CDR3 amino acids: CASSDQGRRTEAFF. CDR3 nucleotides: TGCGCCAGTAGTGACCAGGGGCGACGCACTGAAGCTTTCTTT.

Turning to this clone: This may be a read error, as it is one base from a much larger clone. The sample contains more than one DNA sequence encoding this CDR3. This chain joins TRBV30 and TRBJ2-7; D perhaps matches TRBD2 (5 bases). Looked up from germline, CDR1 is GTSNPN and CDR2 is SVGIG (reference sequence). The CDR3 length is 13 residues. The CDR3 loop is CAWEGPFKGEQYF. In DNA form, the CDR3 reads TGTGCCTGGGAGGGTCCCTTTAAGGGCGAGCAGTATTTC.

The table lists this clone with a count of one. The chain couples TRBV10-1 to TRBJ2-7, with TRBD1 matching 8 bases. The CDR3 is 13 amino acids. Germline V gene sequence: CDR1 WNHNN, CDR2 SYGVQD (reference sequence). V was pared by 7 bases and J by 3 bases, with 5 bases of the junction left unmatched. The CDR3 DNA reads as TGCGCCAGCATGAGGACAGGGATCTACGAGCAGTACTTC. Protein: CASMRTGIYEQYF.

The V and J genes are TRBV5-8 and TRBJ1-2; D is unresolved. The CDR3 consists of 14 residues. Trimming removed 0 bases at V and 3 bases at J, with 9 bases between. The germline V gene encodes CDR1 SGHTS and CDR2 YDEGEE. The CDR3 DNA reads as TGTGCCAGCAGCTTGGCCCCGGCAGACTATGGCTACACCTTC. This codes for CASSLAPADYGYTF.

The chain uses TRBV18 and TRBJ1-5; 7 positions agree with TRBD1. Germline V CDR1 and CDR2: KGHSH, LQKENI. The CDR3 covers 19 residues. The ends lost 2 bases at V and 0 bases at J; junction bases unmatched: 13. The CDR3 loop reads CASSPGLGQRGDSNQPQHF. The CDR3 nucleotides read TGTGCCAGCTCACCAGGCTTGGGACAGAGGGGGGATAGCAATCAGCCCCAGCATTTT.

On this clone itself: Other DNA variants within this sample encode the same CDR3. The rearrangement links TRBV18 to TRBJ2-7; 9 nucleotides agree with TRBD1. Per the germline V gene, CDR1 is KGHSH and CDR2 is LQKENI. CDR3 size: 14 residues. The V and J ends lost 3 bases and 3 bases, in that order; junction bases with no gene match: 3. The CDR3 nucleotides read TGTGCCAGCTCACCCGGGACAGGGAACTACGAGCAGTACTTC. It translates to CASSPGTGNYEQYF. Variable domain in full (rest from reference TRBV18 and TRBJ2-7): NAGVMQNPRHLVRRRGQEARLRCSPMKGHSHVYWYRQLPEEGLKFMVYLQKENIIDESGMPKERFSAEFPKEGPSILRIQQVVRGDSAAYFCASSPGTGNYEQYFGPGTRLTVT.